One and the same sample provided the 20 T cell receptor beta chains below, sequenced in a study of cytomegalovirus exposure and HLA in healthy donors. PCR used 60 Vbeta primers and 13 Jbeta primers. Produced via immunoSEQ multiplex PCR; TCRdb's table is partial and in-frame only. The profile shows 180,000 or so clones, approximately 83% of them singletons. Sequencing was carried out using PBMCs. These receptor sequences come from a man younger than 35 in good health and CMV-seropositive.

This clone appeared a single time. This chain uses TRBV7-2 with TRBJ1-3, with 10 nucleotides matching TRBD1. Germline trimming cut 5 bases from V and 2 bases from J; bases unmatched to any gene: 3. Germline loops: CDR1 SGHTA, CDR2 FQGNSA. The CDR3 runs to 15 residues. The CDR3 DNA follows: TGTGCCAGCAGCGTAGACAGGGGGCCTGGAAACACCATATATTTT. Protein product: CASSVDRGPGNTIYF.

The chain employs TRBV7-9 and TRBJ1-1; 11 bases are a match to TRBD1. This CDR3 is built from 17 residues. Germline loops: CDR1 SEHNR, CDR2 FQNEAQ (reference sequence). Losses at the gene ends were 9 bases for V and 3 bases for J; bases not matched to a gene: 15. This CDR3 is CASWTGQGAKRDTEAFF. The CDR3 DNA reads TGTGCCAGTTGGACCGGACAGGGGGCGAAGCGGGACACTGAAGCTTTCTTT.

The count of this clone is one. As DNA, the CDR3 is TGTGCCAGCAGCGTAGTGCAGGGCCATGGCTACACCTTC. This encodes CASSVVQGHGYTF. V is TRBV9 and J is TRBJ1-2; the D gene is possibly TRBD1 (5 bases). The germline V gene has CDR1 SGDLS and CDR2 YYNGEE. V was trimmed by 0 bases and J by 6 bases, leaving 9 bases between them. The CDR3 covers 13 residues.

This CDR3 is CASSPDSYGYTF. As DNA, the CDR3 is TGTGCCAGCAGCCCGGACAGCTATGGCTACACCTTC. The chain joins TRBV5-6 to TRBJ1-2; D perhaps matches TRBD1 (6 bases). This CDR3 has 12 amino acids. Trimming took 4 bases from V and 4 from J, leaving 8 bases between them. The germline CDR1 and CDR2 sequences are SGHDT and YYEEEE.

The gene calls are TRBV18 and TRBJ2-5, with D uncertain. The ends were cut back, 2 bases at V and 2 bases at J, with 9 bases in the middle. Per the germline V gene, CDR1 is KGHSH and CDR2 is LQKENI. CDR3 size: 14 residues. The DNA for the CDR3 is TGTGCCAGCTCACCATTACCTAAACAAGAGACCCAGTACTTC. Amino acids: CASSPLPKQETQYF.

This chain joins TRBV29-1 and TRBJ1-2; D is unclear. Per the germline V gene, CDR1 is SQVTM and CDR2 is ANQGSEA. The CDR3 runs 13 residues. Trimming removed 0 bases at V and 3 bases at J, with 8 bases between. DNA for the CDR3: TGCAGCGTTGAAGATCGACGGGACTATGGCTACACCTTC. This encodes CSVEDRRDYGYTF. Together with reference TRBV29-1 and TRBJ1-2, the CDR3 gives the full variable domain: SAVISQKPSRDICQRGTSLTIQCQVDSQVTMMFWYRQQPGQSLTLIATANQGSEATYESGFVIDKFPISRPNLTFSTLTVSNMSPEDSSIYLCSVEDRRDYGYTFGSGTRLTVV.

The CDR3, as DNA: TGTGCCAGCAGCGTAGGAGTTTCGAACTACGAGCAGTACTTC. Its protein is CASSVGVSNYEQYF. The J gene is TRBJ2-7, the V gene TRBV9, with D uncertain. The V gene lost 0 bases and the J gene lost 3 bases, with 10 bases spanning the gap. The germline V gene encodes CDR1 SGDLS and CDR2 YYNGEE. The CDR3 extends over 14 amino acids.

The CDR3: CASTAIGVHEQYF. The DNA of the CDR3 is TGTGCCAGCACCGCAATCGGGGTCCACGAGCAGTACTTC. The chain uses TRBV25-1 and TRBJ2-7; tentative D call: TRBD2 (5 bases). From germline, CDR1 is MGHDK and CDR2 SYGVNS. V was clipped by 7 bases and J by 5 bases, with 15 bases between them. The CDR3 spans 13 residues.

The chain carries TRBV2 and TRBJ2-5; D is ambiguous. This CDR3 comprises 13 residues. Germline-derived CDR1 and CDR2 are SNHLY and FYNNEI. Deletions cut 4 bases from V and 5 bases from J, with 11 bases between. CDR3 sequence reads: CASSAIARETQYF. CDR3 nucleotide sequence: TGTGCCAGCAGTGCTATAGCTCGGGAGACCCAGTACTTC. The full variable domain, rest sourced from reference TRBV2 and TRBJ2-5, is EPEVTQTPSHQVTQMGQEVILRCVPISNHLYFYWYRQILGQKVEFLVSFYNNEISEKSEIFDDQFSVERPDGSNFTLKIRSTKLEDSAMYFCASSAIARETQYFGPGTRLLVL.

The chain employs TRBV10-3 and TRBJ2-1; unclear D gene. The CDR3 is 16 amino acids. V was shortened by 10 bases and J by 0 bases, with 19 bases between the two germline ends. Germline CDR1 and CDR2: ENHRY and SYGVKD. CDR3 protein: CAKHIEQSSSYNEQFF. In DNA, the CDR3 is TGTGCCAAGCACATCGAACAGTCCAGCTCCTACAATGAGCAGTTCTTC.

The genes are TRBV2 and TRBJ2-5, with 7 positions matching TRBD1. The germline V gene encodes CDR1 SNHLY and CDR2 FYNNEI. This CDR3 is 16 amino acids long. V dropped 5 bases and J dropped 7; count of bases not matched to a gene: 16. CDR3 sequence (DNA): TGTGCCAGCAGTTATTCCATAAGGGGGCCTGCGGGGACCCAGTACTTC. Translating gives CASSYSIRGPAGTQYF.

The sample holds one count of this clone. The J gene is TRBJ2-1, the V gene TRBV6-5; D is unclear. The CDR3 is 13 amino acids. V lost 7 bases and J 6 bases, leaving 13 bases between the germline ends. Germline V lookup: CDR1 MNHEY, CDR2 SVGAGI. The CDR3 here is CASKQANTNEQFF. The CDR3 DNA reads as TGTGCCAGCAAGCAGGCGAACACCAATGAGCAGTTCTTC.

J is TRBJ2-5 and V is TRBV7-8; D is perhaps TRBD2 (6 bases). The DNA end is a closer match to TRBJ2-7, so the J assignment may be wrong. The length of the CDR3 is 15 residues. The V gene's germline CDR1 is SGHVS and CDR2 FQNEAQ. The CDR3 DNA follows: TGTGCCAGCAGCTTAGCGCGGGGAGGAACCTACGAGCAGTACTTC. Its protein is CASSLARGGTYEQYF.

V is TRBV6-1 and J is TRBJ2-5; the D gene is possibly TRBD1 (5 bases). The V end lost 3 bases, the J end lost 0 bases, and 11 bases lay between the germline ends. The CDR3 has 15 residues. Germline lookup yields CDR1 MNHNS and CDR2 SASEGT. CDR3 in DNA: TGTGCCAGCAGTGATTTAAAGGGGTACCAAGAGACCCAGTACTTC. This sequence encodes CASSDLKGYQETQYF.

This chain connects TRBV5-1 to TRBJ2-3, with TRBD2 matching over 9 bases. CDR1 and CDR2 (germline): SGHRS, YFSETQ. V shed 4 bases, J shed 0 bases, and the junction held 12 bases outside the gene matches. This CDR3 contains 18 residues. The CDR3 bases are TGCGCCAGCAGCGTAACCGGGGCTAGCGGGGTCAGCACAGATACGCAGTATTTT. Translation: CASSVTGASGVSTDTQYF.

The rearrangement joins TRBV7-9 to TRBJ2-7; the match to TRBD1 covers 9 bases. V shed 4 bases, J shed 6 bases, and the junction held 13 bases outside the gene matches. The CDR3 has 16 amino acids. Germline values: CDR1 SEHNR, CDR2 FQNEAQ (reference sequence). Written as DNA, the CDR3 is TGTGCCAGCAGCTCGGGACAGGGACTCCACCGGGCCGAGCAGTACTTC. Translated, it gives CASSSGQGLHRAEQYF.

The V and J genes are TRBV7-8 and TRBJ2-1; TRBD2 aligns across 14 bases. The CDR3 is made up of 20 amino acids. Per germline, CDR1 SGHVS and CDR2 FQNEAQ. The V and J ends lost 1 base and 5 bases, in that order; junction bases with no gene match: 13. CDR3 in DNA: TGTGCCAGCAGCTTAGGGAGAATAAGACTAGCGGGGGGGCCTAACAATGAGCAGTTCTTC. It codes for CASSLGRIRLAGGPNNEQFF.

V usage is TRBV7-9 and J usage is TRBJ2-5; 8 positions match TRBD2. The assigned J gene may be wrong: the sequence end matches TRBJ2-7 better. Germline V CDR1 and CDR2: SEHNR, FQNEAQ (reference sequence). CDR3 length equals 16 residues. The CDR3 DNA follows: TGTGCCAGCAGCATTAATAGCGGGGTCCGCCTCTACGAGCAGTACTTC. It yields the protein CASSINSGVRLYEQYF.

V gene TRBV28 combines with J gene TRBJ1-6, with D maybe TRBD1 (6 bases). This CDR3 contains 18 residues. V lost 3 bases to trimming and J lost 7 bases, with 22 bases between them. In germline, CDR1 is MDHEN, CDR2 SYDVKM. This chain's CDR3 is CASSFFFGTPESNSPLHF. The DNA for the CDR3 is TGTGCCAGCAGTTTTTTCTTTGGGACACCAGAGTCAAATTCACCCCTCCACTTT.

This sequence joins TRBV18 and TRBJ2-1; perhaps TRBD2 as D (7 bases). The germline V gene has CDR1 KGHSH and CDR2 LQKENI. The CDR3 is 17 amino acids. The germline V and J ends were trimmed by 1 base and 0 bases, with 13 bases remaining between them. The CDR3: CASSPLYRGASYNEQFF. The CDR3 DNA follows: TGTGCCAGCTCACCACTTTACCGGGGGGCCTCCTACAATGAGCAGTTCTTC.